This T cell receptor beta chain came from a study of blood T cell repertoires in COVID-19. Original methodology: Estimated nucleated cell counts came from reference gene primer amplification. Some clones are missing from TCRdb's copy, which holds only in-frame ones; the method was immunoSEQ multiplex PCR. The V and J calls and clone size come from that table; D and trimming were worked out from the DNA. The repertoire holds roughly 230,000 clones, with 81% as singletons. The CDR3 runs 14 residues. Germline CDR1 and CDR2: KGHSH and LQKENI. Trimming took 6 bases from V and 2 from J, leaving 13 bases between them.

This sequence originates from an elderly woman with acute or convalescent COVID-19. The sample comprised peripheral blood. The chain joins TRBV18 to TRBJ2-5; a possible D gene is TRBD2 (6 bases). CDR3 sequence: CASSEGGRQETQYF. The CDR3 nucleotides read TGTGCCAGCTCCGAAGGAGGGCGGCAAGAGACCCAGTACTTC. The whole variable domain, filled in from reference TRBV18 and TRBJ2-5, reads NAGVMQNPRHLVRRRGQEARLRCSPMKGHSHVYWYRQLPEEGLKFMVYLQKENIIDESGMPKERFSAEFPKEGPSILRIQQVVRGDSAAYFCASSEGGRQETQYFGPGTRLLVL.